The subject of this entry is one T cell receptor (beta chain). Its antigen has not been determined. No base-level quality is on record; no much larger clone is a single base apart. Compared with germline, V lacks 7 bases and J lacks 6 bases; bases without a gene match: 5. Its CDR3 holds 13 amino acids, cysteine through phenylalanine. Of all the DNA, just the CDR3 is kept, 39 bases in frame from base 1. Looking up the germline V gene yields CDR1 ENHRY and CDR2 SYGVKD. Library construction relied on the immunoSEQ multiplex PCR assay. For most patients, genomic DNA was isolated using the Qiagen DNeasy Blood and Tissue Kit and was shipped frozen to Adaptive Biotechnologies for TCR sequencing. For most patients, genomic DNA was subjected to high-throughput TCR-beta CDR3 sequencing by Adaptive Biotechnologies. Processing in the source paper ran as follows. Adaptive's ImmunoSEQ software was the source of the TCR sequencing data for approximately 18 patients, while a few other patients were processed with MiXCR and VDJtools. To correct CD4 versus CD8 sorting errors, sequences present in both subsets at a frequency ratio below 5:1 were removed. CDR3 nucleotide sequences shared between donor and recipient were removed because their origin could not be assigned. To be classed as alloreactive, a clone needed at least 2-fold expansion over unstimulated cells and a minimum CFSE-low frequency of 0.002% (template counts) or 0.001% (read counts). Mappable clones were those detected in sequenced pre-transplant spleen, lymph node, or MLR CFSE-low populations of the donor or recipient. Cumulative frequency of alloreactive clones was calculated as a percentage of all sequences weighted by copy number. TCRdb obtained this table from immuneACCESS and retained in-frame rearrangements with V and J assigned. These tables miss some clones; where compared with another copy, unresolved V genes account for less than half of the shortfall, and the remainder is unexplained. That table is the source of V, J and clone size, and D and trimming were worked out from the DNA. The sample data list about 88,000 clones, and approximately 90% of these were observed just once. In total, the top ten clones hold under 0.4% of the sample.

The data stem from a study of graft-versus-host responses after intestinal transplantation (dated by TCRdb to the early 2020s). In the study overall: The transplants that recipients received were multivisceral, liver-intestinal, or isolated intestinal. Every recipient was given anti-thymocyte globulin induction, followed by roughly 3 years of maintenance tacrolimus and steroids. Graft-versus-host and host-versus-graft alloreactive T cell clones were tracked in the graft, circulation and bone marrow after intestinal transplantation using bulk TCR-beta CDR3 sequencing. Alloreactive clones were identified by sequencing pre-transplant mixed lymphocyte reaction products and comparing these products with unstimulated pre-transplant donor and recipient T cells. The cohort enrolled some 25 intestinal transplant recipients including one retransplant, and 3 patients lacking pretransplant specimens were excluded. A peak of at least 4% donor T cells among recipient peripheral blood mononuclear cells was the definition used for donor T cell macrochimerism. Samples from a few later patients were sequenced in-house on an Illumina MiSeq with MiXCR processing rather than by the commercial service. The paper as a whole reports these results and caveats: In the allografts of patients with donor T cell macrochimerism, GvH to HvG T cell clonal ratios were high. Early after transplant, peak levels of circulating GvH clones were associated with declines in HvG clones. Conclusions were limited by the relatively low number and heterogeneity of intestinal transplant patients. GvH clones were detected in recipient bone marrow, and some appeared earlier in ileal mucosa or blood, consistent with an intestinal mucosal origin.

This specimen's time point label, interpreted: cells obtained before transplantation from donor or recipient. CD3+CD4+ and CD3+CD8+ populations were FACS-sorted from unstimulated pre-transplant donor and recipient cells taken from spleen or lymph nodes. The rearranged chain carries TRBV10-3 and TRBJ2-3, and 9 junction bases match TRBD2. The material sequenced was unstimulated CD4+ T cells sorted from spleen or lymph node cells, taken before transplant. The TCR sequence derives from a human donor who was the organ donor for an intestinal transplant. The CDR3: CAIKDTSGDTQYF. The nucleotides are TGTGCCATCAAAGACACTAGCGGGGATACGCAGTATTTT.